This entry lists 20 T cell receptor beta chains sequenced from one sample in a study of T cells in Graves' hyperthyroidism and ophthalmopathy. TCR beta CDR3 regions were amplified from RNA transcripts. The HTBI primer set served for first-round RT-PCR of the TCR CDR3. TCRdb itself ran the multiplex PCR reads through MiXCR, one entry per CDR3 protein. Among 650,000 to 700,000 distinct CDR3 sequences listed, roughly 17% were seen once. The material sequenced was blood. The receptors come from a man aged 50 to 60 with Graves' hyperthyroidism.

This chain uses TRBV3-1 with TRBJ2-3, with 13 bases identical to TRBD2. This CDR3 has 19 amino acids. V lost 4 bases to trimming and J lost 0 bases; unmatched junction nucleotides: 10. Germline V CDR1 and CDR2: LGHDT, YNNKEL (reference sequence). The CDR3 bases are TGTGCCAGCAGCCCCGGAACTAGCGGGAGGGTATTTAGCACAGATACGCAGTATTTT. This encodes CASSPGTSGRVFSTDTQYF.

The V and J genes are TRBV6-2 or TRBV6-3 and TRBJ2-3, with D unresolved. This CDR3 comprises 14 residues. The germline CDR1 and CDR2 sequences are MNHEY and SVGEGT. Trimming left V 6 bases short and J 2 bases short, with 12 bases between. The CDR3 DNA reads TGTGCCAGCAGAACAACACTGAACACAGATACGCAGTATTTT. As protein: CASRTTLNTDTQYF.

This clonotype was counted between two and nine times. The genes are TRBV19 and TRBJ2-1; 8 nucleotides agree with TRBD2. The CDR3 length is 16 residues. The ends lost 5 bases at V and 7 bases at J; junction bases unmatched: 13. The germline V gene encodes CDR1 LNHDA and CDR2 SQIVND (reference sequence). The CDR3 here is CASSPRSGRGRNEQFF. As DNA, the CDR3 is TGTGCCAGTAGTCCGAGAAGCGGGAGAGGTAGGAATGAGCAGTTCTTC.

This chain links TRBV19 with TRBJ2-5, with 10 positions matching TRBD2. Germline lookup yields CDR1 LNHDA and CDR2 SQIVND (reference sequence). This CDR3 is built from 16 residues. Losses at the gene ends were 5 bases for V and 6 bases for J; bases not matched to a gene: 12. In DNA, the CDR3 is TGTGCCAGTAGTCCCGGTGGTAGCGGGAGGATGAAGACCCAGTACTTC. Its translation is CASSPGGSGRMKTQYF.

This clonotype was counted at least ten times. The genes are TRBV28 and TRBJ2-3; 7 nucleotides align to TRBD2. V shed 3 bases and J 4 bases; nucleotides not matched to a gene: 7. Looked up from germline, CDR1 is MDHEN and CDR2 is SYDVKM. The CDR3 has 15 amino acids. CDR3 nucleotide sequence: TGTGCCAGCAGTTTTGCGGGAGAGAGCTCAGATACGCAGTATTTT. This codes for CASSFAGESSDTQYF. Full variable domain (rest looked up from reference TRBV28 and TRBJ2-3): DVKVTQSSRYLVKRTGEKVFLECVQDMDHENMFWYRQDPGLGLRLIYFSYDVKMKEKGDIPEGYSVSREKKERFSLILESASTNQTSMYLCASSFAGESSDTQYFGPGTRLTVL.

CDR3 nucleotide sequence: TGCGCCAGCAGCTTGCACCCAGATACGCAGTATTTT. Translated, it gives CASSLHPDTQYF. V and J are TRBV5-1 and TRBJ2-3; D is unclear. CDR1 is SGHRS and CDR2 is YFSETQ in the germline V gene. V dropped 1 base and J dropped 4 bases, with 4 bases sitting between them. This CDR3 is built from 12 residues.

This clonotype was seen a handful of times. This sequence joins TRBV6-1 and TRBJ2-1, with TRBD1 identical over 9 bases. From germline, CDR1 is MNHNS and CDR2 SASEGT. Losses at the gene ends were 6 bases for V and 7 bases for J; bases not matched to a gene: 7. This CDR3 has 14 residues. For the CDR3, the DNA is TGTGCCAGCAGATTGCCGGGACAGGGTAATGAGCAGTTCTTC. Its protein product is CASRLPGQGNEQFF.

Notes on this clonotype: Given a much more abundant clone one base away, this may be a read error. CDR3 sequence reads: CASSRDRIFGTEAFF. As DNA, the CDR3 is TGTGCCAGCAGTCGGGACAGGATTTTCGGGACTGAAGCTTTCTTT. The J gene is TRBJ1-1, the V gene TRBV6-1, with 8 positions matching TRBD1. The CDR3 is made up of 15 amino acids. V lost 5 bases to trimming and J lost 5 bases; unmatched junction nucleotides: 10. The germline gives CDR1 MNHNS, CDR2 SASEGT.

This clonotype has at least ten counts. The rearrangement uses TRBV6-2 or TRBV6-3 and TRBJ2-2; 7 bases are shared with TRBD2. CDR3 length equals 16 residues. The V gene's germline CDR1 is MNHEY and CDR2 SVGEGT. V was clipped by 7 bases and J by 0 bases; unmatched bases: 8. The CDR3 bases are TGTGCCAGCAAGAAACCCGGGACTACGAACACCGGGGAGCTGTTTTTT. Its protein product is CASKKPGTTNTGELFF.

This clonotype was counted at least ten times. This sequence joins TRBV6-6 and TRBJ1-1; D is unclear. CDR1 MNHNY and CDR2 SVGAGI come from the germline V gene (reference sequence). There are 15 residues in the CDR3. Trimming pared 0 bases from V and 3 bases from J, leaving 11 bases between. CDR3 sequence (DNA): TGTGCCAGCAGTTACTCGAACATTGGGGACACTGAAGCTTTCTTT. This sequence encodes CASSYSNIGDTEAFF.

This clonotype was observed once. The chain combines TRBV28 with TRBJ1-2; D perhaps matches TRBD1 (5 bases). Deletions cut 4 bases from V and 2 bases from J, with 23 bases between. CDR3 length equals 18 residues. Germline V CDR1 and CDR2: MDHEN, SYDVKM. CDR3 sequence: CASSYSVWDRGRNYGYTF. DNA for the CDR3: TGTGCCAGCAGTTACTCAGTGTGGGACCGCGGAAGGAACTATGGCTACACCTTC.

The gene calls are TRBV13 and TRBJ2-5; TRBD1 might be the D (6 bases). Trimming shortened V by 5 bases and J by 0 bases, and 13 bases separated the two germline ends. The CDR3 totals 15 residues. From germline, CDR1 is PRHDT and CDR2 FYEKMQ (reference sequence). The CDR3 region is CASSPLDRHQETQYF. The DNA for the CDR3 is TGTGCCAGCAGCCCGCTCGACAGGCACCAAGAGACCCAGTACTTC.

On this clonotype itself: A much larger clone lies a single base off, so this may be a read error. The conserved closing phenylalanine or tryptophan is absent in this CDR3, likely reflecting a read error. This sequence joins TRBV18 and TRBJ2-1, with 7 bases matching TRBD1. The ends lost 5 bases at V and 5 bases at J; junction bases unmatched: 3. The CDR3 totals 13 residues. CDR1 is KGHSH, CDR2 LQKENI, per germline. The CDR3 sequence: CASSMGQNNEQFC. The CDR3, as DNA: TGTGCCAGCTCAATGGGACAGAACAATGAGCAGTTCTGC.

The gene calls are TRBV5-1 and TRBJ1-1, with TRBD1 matching 11 bases. The CDR3 extends over 16 amino acids. Trimming cost V 2 bases and J 1 base; bases outside gene matches: 4. Germline CDR1 is SGHRS and CDR2 is YFSETQ. CDR3 coding DNA: TGCGCCAGCAGCTTCCTAGGACAGGGGGCGAACACTGAAGCTTTCTTT. This gives the protein CASSFLGQGANTEAFF.

This clonotype was counted between two and nine times. J is TRBJ2-7 and V is TRBV6-2 or TRBV6-3; D ambiguous. The CDR3 contains 13 residues. V was trimmed by 0 bases and J by 3 bases, leaving 6 bases between them. Germline loops: CDR1 MNHEY, CDR2 SVGEGT. Written as DNA, the CDR3 is TGTGCCAGCAGTTACTCGAGAGACTACGAGCAGTACTTC. It specifies CASSYSRDYEQYF.

On this clonotype: A single base separates this from a much larger clone, so it may be a read error. The chain has TRBV29-1 and TRBJ1-4, with a weak D call TRBD1 (6 bases). The germline V gene has CDR1 SQVTM and CDR2 ANQGSEA. The CDR3 length is 13 residues. In nucleotides, the CDR3 is TGCAGCGTGGCGGTCCGGGAGGGGGAAAACCTGTTTTTT. As protein: CSVAVREGENLFF.

The chain links TRBV28 to TRBJ2-1; 9 bases are a match to TRBD1. With V trimmed by 4 bases and J by 8 bases, 9 bases remained unmatched. The CDR3 totals 15 residues. Germline CDR1 is MDHEN and CDR2 is SYDVKM. The CDR3 bases are TGTGCCAGCAGTTCCTACGGGACAGGGTTCTATGAGCAGTTCTTC. Translation: CASSSYGTGFYEQFF. The complete variable domain, with remaining parts taken from reference TRBV28 and TRBJ2-1, reads DVKVTQSSRYLVKRTGEKVFLECVQDMDHENMFWYRQDPGLGLRLIYFSYDVKMKEKGDIPEGYSVSREKKERFSLILESASTNQTSMYLCASSSYGTGFYEQFFGPGTRLTVL.

The CDR3, as DNA: TGCAGCGTTCGGACAGGGGGCTGGGAAGCTTTCTTT. Translated, it gives CSVRTGGWEAFF. This chain uses TRBV29-1 with TRBJ1-1; the match to TRBD1 covers 11 bases. Trimming took 5 bases from V and 8 from J; bases not matched to a gene: 4. This CDR3 is 12 amino acids long. The germline gives CDR1 SQVTM, CDR2 ANQGSEA.

Concerning this clonotype: Its ends do not fully match the called genes, so a read error is possible. The rearrangement uses TRBV29-1 and TRBJ2-2; the D gene is possibly TRBD1 (6 bases). Germline lookup yields CDR1 SQVTM and CDR2 ANQGSEA. The CDR3 runs to 12 residues. The CDR3 bases are TGCAGCGTGACAGGAAGCACCAGGGAGCTGTTTTTT. Encoded protein: CSVTGSTRELFF.

At least ten counts were recorded for this clonotype. The V call is TRBV12-3 or TRBV12-4, the J call TRBJ2-3; TRBD2 matches at 15 bases. With 5 bases clipped from V and 3 bases from J, the junction kept 6 bases outside the gene matches. CDR3 length: 17 residues. In DNA form, the CDR3 reads TGTGCCAGCAGTCCCGCTGGGACTAGCGGGAGGACAGATACGCAGTATTTT. Protein: CASSPAGTSGRTDTQYF.